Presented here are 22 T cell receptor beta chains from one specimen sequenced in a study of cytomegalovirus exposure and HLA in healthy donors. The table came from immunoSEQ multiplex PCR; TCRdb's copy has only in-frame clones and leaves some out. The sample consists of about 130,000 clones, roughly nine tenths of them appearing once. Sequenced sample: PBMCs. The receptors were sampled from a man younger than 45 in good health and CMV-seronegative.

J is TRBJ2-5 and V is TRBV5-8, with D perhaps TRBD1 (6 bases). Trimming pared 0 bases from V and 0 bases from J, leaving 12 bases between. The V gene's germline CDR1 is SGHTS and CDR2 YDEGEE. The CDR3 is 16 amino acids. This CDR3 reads CASSLALDRHQETQYF. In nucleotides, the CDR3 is TGTGCCAGCAGCTTGGCCTTGGACAGACACCAAGAGACCCAGTACTTC.

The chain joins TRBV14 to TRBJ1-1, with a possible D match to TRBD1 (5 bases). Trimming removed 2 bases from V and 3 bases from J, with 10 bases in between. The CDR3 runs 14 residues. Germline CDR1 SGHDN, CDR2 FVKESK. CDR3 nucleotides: TGTGCCAGCAGCCAAAATGGGGCCTACACTGAAGCTTTCTTT. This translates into CASSQNGAYTEAFF.

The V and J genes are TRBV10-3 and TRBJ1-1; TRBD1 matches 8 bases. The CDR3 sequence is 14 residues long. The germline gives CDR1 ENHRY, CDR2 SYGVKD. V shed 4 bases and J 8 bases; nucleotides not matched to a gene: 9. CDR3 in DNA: TGTGCCATCAGTGCTCAGGGGGCTCAAGAGGAAGCTTTCTTT. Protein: CAISAQGAQEEAFF.

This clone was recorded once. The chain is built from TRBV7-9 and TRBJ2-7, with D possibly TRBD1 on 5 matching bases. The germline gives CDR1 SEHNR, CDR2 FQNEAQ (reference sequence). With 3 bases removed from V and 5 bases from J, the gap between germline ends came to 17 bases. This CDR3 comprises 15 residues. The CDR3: CASSLDMVAFHEQYF. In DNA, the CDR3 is TGTGCCAGCAGCTTGGACATGGTAGCCTTCCACGAGCAGTACTTC. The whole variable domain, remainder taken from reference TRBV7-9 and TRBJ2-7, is DTGVSQNPRHKITKRGQNVTFRCDPISEHNRLYWYRQTLGQGPEFLTYFQNEAQLEKSRLLSDRFSAERPKGSFSTLEIQRTEQGDSAMYLCASSLDMVAFHEQYFGPGTRLTVT.

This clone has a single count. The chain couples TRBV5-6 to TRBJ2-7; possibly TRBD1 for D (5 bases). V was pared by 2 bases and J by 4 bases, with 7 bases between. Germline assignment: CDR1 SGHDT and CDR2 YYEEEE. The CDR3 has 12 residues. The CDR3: CASSLQEYEQYF. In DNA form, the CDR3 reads TGTGCCAGCAGCTTACAGGAATACGAGCAGTACTTC. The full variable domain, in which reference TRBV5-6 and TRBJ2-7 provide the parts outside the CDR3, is DAGVTQSPTHLIKTRGQQVTLRCSPKSGHDTVSWYQQALGQGPQFIFQYYEEEERQRGNFPDRFSGHQFPNYSSELNVNALLLGDSALYLCASSLQEYEQYFGPGTRLTVT.

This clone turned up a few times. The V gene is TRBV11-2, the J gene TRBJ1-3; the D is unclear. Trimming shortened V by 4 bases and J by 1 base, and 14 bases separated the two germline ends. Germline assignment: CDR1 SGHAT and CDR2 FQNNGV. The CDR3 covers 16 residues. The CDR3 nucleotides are TGTGCCAGCAGCTGGGAGGAGACCAGGTCTGGAAACACCATATATTTT. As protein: CASSWEETRSGNTIYF.

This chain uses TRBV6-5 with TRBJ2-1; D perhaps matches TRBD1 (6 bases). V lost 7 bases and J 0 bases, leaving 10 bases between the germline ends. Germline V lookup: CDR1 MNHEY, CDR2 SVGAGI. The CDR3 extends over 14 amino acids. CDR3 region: CASTRGSSYNEQFF. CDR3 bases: TGTGCCAGCACGAGGGGGTCCTCCTACAATGAGCAGTTCTTC.

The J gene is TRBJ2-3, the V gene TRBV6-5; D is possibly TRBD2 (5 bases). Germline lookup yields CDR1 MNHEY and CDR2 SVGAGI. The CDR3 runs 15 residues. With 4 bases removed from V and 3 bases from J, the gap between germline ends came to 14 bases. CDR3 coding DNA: TGTGCCAGCAGTTCGACTAAGAGGGAGACAGATACGCAGTATTTT. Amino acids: CASSSTKRETDTQYF.

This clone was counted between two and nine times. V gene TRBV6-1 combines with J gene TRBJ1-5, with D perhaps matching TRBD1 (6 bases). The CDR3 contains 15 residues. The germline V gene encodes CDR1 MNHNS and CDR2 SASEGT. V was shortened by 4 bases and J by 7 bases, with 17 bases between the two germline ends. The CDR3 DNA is TGTGCCAGCAGTGTCCTCAGGGGAGCGGAGCAGCCCCAGCATTTT. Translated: CASSVLRGAEQPQHF.

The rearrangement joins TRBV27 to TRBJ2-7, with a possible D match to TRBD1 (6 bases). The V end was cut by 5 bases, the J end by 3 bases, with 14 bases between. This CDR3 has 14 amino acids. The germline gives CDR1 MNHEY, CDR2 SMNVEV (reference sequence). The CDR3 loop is CASSLGDNYYEQYF. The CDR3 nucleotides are TGTGCCAGCAGTCTAGGGGACAACTACTACGAGCAGTACTTC.

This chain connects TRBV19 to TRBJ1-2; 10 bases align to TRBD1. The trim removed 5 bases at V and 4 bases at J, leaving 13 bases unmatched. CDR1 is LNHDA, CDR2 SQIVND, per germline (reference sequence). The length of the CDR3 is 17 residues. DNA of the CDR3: TGTGCCAGTAGTGCCATTCCGGGACAGGGGACCGGCTATGGCTACACCTTC. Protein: CASSAIPGQGTGYGYTF.

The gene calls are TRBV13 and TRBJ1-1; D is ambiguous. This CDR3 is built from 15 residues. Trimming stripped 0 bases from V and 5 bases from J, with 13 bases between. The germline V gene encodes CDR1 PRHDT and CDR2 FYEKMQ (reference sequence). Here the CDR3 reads CASSLGGPLRTEAFF. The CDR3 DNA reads TGTGCCAGCAGCTTAGGGGGTCCCCTGCGGACTGAAGCTTTCTTT.

CDR3 coding DNA: TGTGCCAGCAGTGACTTTTCCGGGAGCTCCTACAATGAGCAGTTCTTC. It yields the protein CASSDFSGSSYNEQFF. V is TRBV6-4 and J is TRBJ2-1; D may be TRBD2 (6 bases). The germline V and J ends were trimmed by 1 base and 0 bases, with 10 bases remaining between them. The CDR3 contains 16 residues. Looked up from germline, CDR1 is MRHNA and CDR2 is SNTAGT.

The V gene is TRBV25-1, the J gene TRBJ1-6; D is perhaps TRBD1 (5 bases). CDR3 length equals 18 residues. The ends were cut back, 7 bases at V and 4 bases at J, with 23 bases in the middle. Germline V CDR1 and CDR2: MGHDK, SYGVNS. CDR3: CASTSGAGPNSYNSPLHF. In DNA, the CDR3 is TGTGCCAGCACCTCTGGGGCAGGGCCCAATTCTTATAATTCACCCCTCCACTTT.

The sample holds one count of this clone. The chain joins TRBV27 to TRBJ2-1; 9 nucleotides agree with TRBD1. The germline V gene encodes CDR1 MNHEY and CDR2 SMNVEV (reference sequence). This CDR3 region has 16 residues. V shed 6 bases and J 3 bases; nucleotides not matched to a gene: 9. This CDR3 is CASSSAGTGNYNEQFF. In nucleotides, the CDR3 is TGTGCCAGCAGCTCAGCCGGGACAGGGAACTACAATGAGCAGTTCTTC.

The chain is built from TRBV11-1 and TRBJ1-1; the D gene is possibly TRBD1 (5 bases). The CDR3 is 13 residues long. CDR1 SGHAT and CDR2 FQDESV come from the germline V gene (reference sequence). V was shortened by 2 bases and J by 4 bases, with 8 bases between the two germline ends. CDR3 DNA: TGTGCCAGCAGCTTAATGGGGGGCACTGAAGCTTTCTTT. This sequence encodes CASSLMGGTEAFF.

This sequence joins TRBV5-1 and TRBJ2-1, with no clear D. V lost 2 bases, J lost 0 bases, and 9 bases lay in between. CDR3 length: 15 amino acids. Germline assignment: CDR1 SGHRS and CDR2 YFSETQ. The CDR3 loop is CASSFALSSYNEQFF. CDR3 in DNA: TGCGCCAGCAGCTTTGCTTTGAGCTCCTACAATGAGCAGTTCTTC.

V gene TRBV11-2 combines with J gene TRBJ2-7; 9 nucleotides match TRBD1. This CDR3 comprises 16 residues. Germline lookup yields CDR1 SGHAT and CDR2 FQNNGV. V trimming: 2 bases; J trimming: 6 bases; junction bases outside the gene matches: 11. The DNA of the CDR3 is TGTGCCAGCAGCTTAACAGGCGGGACAGGGCAAAGCGAGCAGTACTTC. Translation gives CASSLTGGTGQSEQYF.

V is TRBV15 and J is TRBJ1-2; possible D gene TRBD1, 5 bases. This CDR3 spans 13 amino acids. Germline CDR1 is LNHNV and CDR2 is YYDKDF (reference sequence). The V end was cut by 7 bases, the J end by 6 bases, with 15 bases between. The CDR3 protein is CATTLGRGDGYTF. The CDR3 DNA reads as TGTGCCACCACCCTGGGGAGGGGTGATGGCTACACCTTC.

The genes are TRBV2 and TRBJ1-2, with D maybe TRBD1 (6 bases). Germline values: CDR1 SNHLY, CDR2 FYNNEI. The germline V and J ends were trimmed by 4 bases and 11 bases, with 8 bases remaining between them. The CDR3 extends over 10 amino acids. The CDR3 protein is CASSGQAYTF. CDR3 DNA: TGTGCCAGCAGTGGACAGGCTTACACCTTC.

CDR3 sequence (DNA): TGTGCCAGCAGTTTAACAGTTAACACTGAAGCTTTCTTT. The encoded protein is CASSLTVNTEAFF. This chain connects TRBV6-6 to TRBJ1-1; D uncertain. CDR1 MNHNY and CDR2 SVGAGI come from the germline V gene (reference sequence). Trimming removed 4 bases at V and 2 bases at J, with 8 bases between. This CDR3 contains 13 residues.

The CDR3 loop is CASSYLQGTVLYEQYF. The CDR3 DNA reads as TGTGCCAGCAGTTACCTACAGGGGACGGTTCTCTACGAGCAGTACTTC. This sequence joins TRBV6-5 and TRBJ2-7; 7 bases align to TRBD1. The V and J ends lost 2 bases and 3 bases, in that order; junction bases with no gene match: 10. CDR1 and CDR2 (germline): MNHEY, SVGAGI. CDR3 length: 16 residues.